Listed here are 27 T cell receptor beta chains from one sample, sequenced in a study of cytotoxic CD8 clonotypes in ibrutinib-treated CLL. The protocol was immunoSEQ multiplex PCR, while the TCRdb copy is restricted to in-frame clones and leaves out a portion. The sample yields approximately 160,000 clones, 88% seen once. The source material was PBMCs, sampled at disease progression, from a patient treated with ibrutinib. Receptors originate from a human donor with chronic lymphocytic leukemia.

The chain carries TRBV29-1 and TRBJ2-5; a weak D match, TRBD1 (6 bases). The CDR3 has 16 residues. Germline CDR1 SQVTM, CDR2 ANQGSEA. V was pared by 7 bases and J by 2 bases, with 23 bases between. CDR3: CSAVVPTGPIQETQYF. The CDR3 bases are TGCAGCGCCGTCGTACCGACAGGCCCTATTCAAGAGACCCAGTACTTC.

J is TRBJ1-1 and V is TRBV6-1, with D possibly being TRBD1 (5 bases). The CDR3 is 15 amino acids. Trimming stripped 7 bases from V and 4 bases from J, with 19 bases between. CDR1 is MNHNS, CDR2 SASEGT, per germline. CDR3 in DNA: TGTGCCAGCATGGACAAGGGGCGGGCCAGCACTGAAGCTTTCTTT. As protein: CASMDKGRASTEAFF.

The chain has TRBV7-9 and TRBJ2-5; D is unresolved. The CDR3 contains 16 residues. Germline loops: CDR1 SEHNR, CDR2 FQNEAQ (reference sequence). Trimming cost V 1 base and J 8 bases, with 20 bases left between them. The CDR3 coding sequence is TGTGCCAGCAGCTTAGTGGGTCAGATGCTGCGTATTACCCAGTACTTC. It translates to CASSLVGQMLRITQYF.

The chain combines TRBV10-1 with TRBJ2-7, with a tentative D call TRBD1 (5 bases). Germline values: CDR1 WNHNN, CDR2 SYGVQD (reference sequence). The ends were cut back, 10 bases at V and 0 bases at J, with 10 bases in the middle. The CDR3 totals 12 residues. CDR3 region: CATTTVSYEQYF. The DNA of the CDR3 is TGCGCCACCACGACAGTCTCCTACGAGCAGTACTTC.

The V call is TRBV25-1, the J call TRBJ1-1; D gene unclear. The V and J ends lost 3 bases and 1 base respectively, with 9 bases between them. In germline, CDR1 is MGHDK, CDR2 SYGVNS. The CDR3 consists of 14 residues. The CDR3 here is CASSEAATNTEAFF. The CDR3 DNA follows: TGTGCCAGCAGTGAGGCAGCGACGAACACTGAAGCTTTCTTT.

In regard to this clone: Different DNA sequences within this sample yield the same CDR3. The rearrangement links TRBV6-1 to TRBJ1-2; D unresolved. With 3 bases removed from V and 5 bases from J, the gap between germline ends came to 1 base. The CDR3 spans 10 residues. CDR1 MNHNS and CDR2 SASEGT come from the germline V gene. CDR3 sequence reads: CASSDYGYTF. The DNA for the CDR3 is TGTGCCAGCAGTGATTATGGCTACACCTTC.

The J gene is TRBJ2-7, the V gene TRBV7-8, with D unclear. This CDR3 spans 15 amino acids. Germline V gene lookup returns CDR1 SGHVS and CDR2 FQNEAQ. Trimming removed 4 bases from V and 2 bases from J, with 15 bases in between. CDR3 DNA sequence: TGTGCCAGCAGCTCGACCGGGCTGGTGACCTACGAGCAGTACTTC. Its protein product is CASSSTGLVTYEQYF.

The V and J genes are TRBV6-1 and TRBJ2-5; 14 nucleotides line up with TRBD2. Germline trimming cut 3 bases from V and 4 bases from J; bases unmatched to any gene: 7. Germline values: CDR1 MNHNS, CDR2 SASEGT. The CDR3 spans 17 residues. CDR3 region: CASSDGGLAGVGETQYF. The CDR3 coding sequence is TGTGCCAGCAGTGACGGGGGACTAGCGGGAGTGGGAGAGACCCAGTACTTC.

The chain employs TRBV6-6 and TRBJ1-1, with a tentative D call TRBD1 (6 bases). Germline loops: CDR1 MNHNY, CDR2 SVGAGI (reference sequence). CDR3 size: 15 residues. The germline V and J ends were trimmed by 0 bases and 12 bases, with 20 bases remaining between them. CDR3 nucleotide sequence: TGTGCCAGCAGTTACTCTGGGAGGTCGGGGGGCGAAACTTTCTTT. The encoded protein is CASSYSGRSGGETFF.

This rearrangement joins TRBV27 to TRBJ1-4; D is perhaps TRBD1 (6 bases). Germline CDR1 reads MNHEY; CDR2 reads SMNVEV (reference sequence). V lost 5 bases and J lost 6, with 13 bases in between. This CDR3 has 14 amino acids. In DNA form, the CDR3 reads TGTGCCAGCAGTCCGATGGGGGGGCATGAAAAACTGTTTTTT. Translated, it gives CASSPMGGHEKLFF.

The CDR3 protein is CASSHLSGVAEQYF. As DNA, the CDR3 is TGTGCCAGCAGTCATCTCAGCGGGGTCGCCGAGCAGTACTTC. J is TRBJ2-7 and V is TRBV5-4; 7 nucleotides agree with TRBD2. Germline V gene sequence: CDR1 SGHNT, CDR2 YYREEE (reference sequence). The CDR3 is 14 residues long. Trimming removed 5 bases from V and 6 bases from J; junction bases left unmatched: 11.

The CDR3: CASSQDWRQGELFQRGYTF. CDR3 nucleotides: TGCGCCAGCAGCCAAGACTGGAGACAGGGGGAATTATTTCAACGCGGCTACACCTTC. This chain connects TRBV4-1 to TRBJ1-2, with 9 bases fitting TRBD1. The CDR3 loop spans 19 amino acids. Trimming cost V 0 bases and J 8 bases; bases outside gene matches: 19. Germline V gene sequence: CDR1 MGHRA, CDR2 YSYEKL.

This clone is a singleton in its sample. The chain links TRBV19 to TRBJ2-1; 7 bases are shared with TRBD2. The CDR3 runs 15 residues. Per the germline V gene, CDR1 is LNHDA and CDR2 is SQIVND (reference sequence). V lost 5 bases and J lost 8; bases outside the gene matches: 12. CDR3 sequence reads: CASSLEAGFHYEQFF. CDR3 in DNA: TGTGCCAGTAGTCTCGAAGCGGGATTTCACTATGAGCAGTTCTTC. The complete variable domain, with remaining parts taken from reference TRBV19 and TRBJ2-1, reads DGGITQSPKYLFRKEGQNVTLSCEQNLNHDAMYWYRQDPGQGLRLIYYSQIVNDFQKGDIAEGYSVSREKKESFPLTVTSAQKNPTAFYLCASSLEAGFHYEQFFGPGTRLTVL.

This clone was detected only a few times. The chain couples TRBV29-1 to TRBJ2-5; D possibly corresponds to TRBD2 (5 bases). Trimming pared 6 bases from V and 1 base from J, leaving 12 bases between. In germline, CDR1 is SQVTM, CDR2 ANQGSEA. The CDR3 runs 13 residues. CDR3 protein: CSVDSWGQETQYF. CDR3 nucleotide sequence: TGCAGCGTGGACTCCTGGGGCCAAGAGACCCAGTACTTC.

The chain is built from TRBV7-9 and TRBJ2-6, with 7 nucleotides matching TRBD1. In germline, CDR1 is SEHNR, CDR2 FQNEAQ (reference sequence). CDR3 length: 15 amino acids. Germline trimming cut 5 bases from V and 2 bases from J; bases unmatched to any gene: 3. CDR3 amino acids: CASSNTGAGANVLTF. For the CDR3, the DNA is TGTGCCAGCAGCAACACAGGGGCTGGGGCCAACGTCCTGACTTTC.

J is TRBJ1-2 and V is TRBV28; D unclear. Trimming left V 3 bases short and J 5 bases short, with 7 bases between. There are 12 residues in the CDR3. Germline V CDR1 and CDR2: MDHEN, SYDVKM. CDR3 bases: TGTGCCAGCAGTTTTATCGGTTATGGCTACACCTTC. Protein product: CASSFIGYGYTF.

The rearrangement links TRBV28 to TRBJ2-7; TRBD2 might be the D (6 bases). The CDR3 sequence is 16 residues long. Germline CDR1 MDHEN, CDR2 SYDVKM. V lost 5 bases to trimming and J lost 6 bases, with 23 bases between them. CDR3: CASSRRRGGLASEQYF. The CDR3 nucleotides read TGTGCCAGCAGTCGGCGAAGGGGCGGCCTAGCGAGCGAGCAGTACTTC.

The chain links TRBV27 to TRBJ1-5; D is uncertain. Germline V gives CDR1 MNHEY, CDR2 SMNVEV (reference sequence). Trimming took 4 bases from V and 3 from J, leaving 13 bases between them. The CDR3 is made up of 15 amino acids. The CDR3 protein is CASSSLSRNNQPQHF. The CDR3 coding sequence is TGTGCCAGCAGTTCCCTGTCGCGAAACAATCAGCCCCAGCATTTT.

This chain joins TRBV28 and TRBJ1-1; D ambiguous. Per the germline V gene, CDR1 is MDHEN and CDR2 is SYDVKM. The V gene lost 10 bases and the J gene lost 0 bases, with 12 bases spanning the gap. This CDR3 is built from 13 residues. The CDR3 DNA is TGTGCCACGTCTCAGAATATGAACACTGAAGCTTTCTTT. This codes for CATSQNMNTEAFF.

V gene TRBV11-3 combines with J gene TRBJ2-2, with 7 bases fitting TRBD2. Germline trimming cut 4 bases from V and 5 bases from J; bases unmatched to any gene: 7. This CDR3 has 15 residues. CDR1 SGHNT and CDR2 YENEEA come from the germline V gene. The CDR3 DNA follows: TGTGCCAGCAGCTCCGGACTAGGAGGGACCGGGGAGCTGTTTTTT. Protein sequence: CASSSGLGGTGELFF.

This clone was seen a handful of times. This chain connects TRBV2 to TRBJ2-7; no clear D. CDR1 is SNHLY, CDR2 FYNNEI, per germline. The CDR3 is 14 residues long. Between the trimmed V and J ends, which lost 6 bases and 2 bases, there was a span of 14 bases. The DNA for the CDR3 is TGTGCCAGCAGGGCTACACAGATAACCTACGAGCAGTACTTC. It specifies CASRATQITYEQYF.

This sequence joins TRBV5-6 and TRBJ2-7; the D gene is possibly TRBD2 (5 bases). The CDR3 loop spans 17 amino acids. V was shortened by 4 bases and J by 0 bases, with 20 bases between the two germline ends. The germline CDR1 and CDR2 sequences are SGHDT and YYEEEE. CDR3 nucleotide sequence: TGTGCCAGCAGCCCTGACCCCCCAGCGGCGAGCTCCTACGAGCAGTACTTC. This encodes CASSPDPPAASSYEQYF.

The CDR3 spells CASSDTGGGQPQHF. The DNA for the CDR3 is TGTGCCAGCAGTGATACAGGGGGCGGCCAGCCCCAGCATTTT. V gene TRBV25-1 combines with J gene TRBJ1-5, with 9 bases matching TRBD1. The length of the CDR3 is 14 residues. Germline V gene data show CDR1 as MGHDK and CDR2 as SYGVNS. V was pared by 3 bases and J by 7 bases, with 4 bases of the junction left unmatched.

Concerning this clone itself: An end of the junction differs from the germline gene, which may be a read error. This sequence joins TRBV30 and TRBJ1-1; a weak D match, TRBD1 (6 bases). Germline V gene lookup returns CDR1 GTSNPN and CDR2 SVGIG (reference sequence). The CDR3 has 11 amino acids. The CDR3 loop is CAWIYRSGTPF. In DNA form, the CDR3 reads TGTGCCTGGATATACAGATCCGGGACACCTTTT.

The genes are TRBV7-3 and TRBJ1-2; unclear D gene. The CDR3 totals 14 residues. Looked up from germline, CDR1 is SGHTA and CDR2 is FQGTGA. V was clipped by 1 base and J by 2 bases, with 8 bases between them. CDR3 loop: CASSLNVGNYGYTF. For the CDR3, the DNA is TGTGCCAGCAGCTTAAACGTCGGAAACTATGGCTACACCTTC.

The CDR3 DNA reads TGTGCCAGCAGCTTAGCGAGCGGGTTGGCCACAGATACGCAGTATTTT. The encoded protein is CASSLASGLATDTQYF. The chain recombines TRBV7-2 with TRBJ2-3, with a possible D match to TRBD2 (6 bases). Trimming took off 0 bases at V and 2 bases at J, with 12 bases between the two ends. This CDR3 spans 16 amino acids. Germline V gene lookup returns CDR1 SGHTA and CDR2 FQGNSA.

The CDR3 sequence: CASSRFGEGGYTF. The CDR3 nucleotides are TGTGCCAGCAGCCGCTTCGGGGAGGGAGGCTACACCTTC. This sequence joins TRBV11-2 and TRBJ1-2; D not resolved. Trimming cost V 5 bases and J 8 bases, with 15 bases left between them. The germline V gene has CDR1 SGHAT and CDR2 FQNNGV. The CDR3 loop spans 13 amino acids. The complete variable domain, with remaining parts taken from reference TRBV11-2 and TRBJ1-2, reads EAGVAQSPRYKIIEKRQSVAFWCNPISGHATLYWYQQILGQGPKLLIQFQNNGVVDDSQLPKDRFSAERLKGVDSTLKIQPAKLEDSAVYLCASSRFGEGGYTFGSGTRLTVV.